The 23 T cell receptor beta chains below all came from one sample that was sequenced in a study of cytomegalovirus exposure and HLA in healthy donors. Primers for the PCR totalled 60 Vbeta and 13 Jbeta. Repertoires were generated with immunoSEQ multiplex PCR, while TCRdb's copy carries only in-frame clones and drops some. This specimen shows 91,000 or so clones; the ten leading clones hold 3% to 4%. Sequences were obtained from PBMCs. The receptors shown here come from a woman in her twenties or thirties in good health and CMV-seronegative.

The chain has TRBV5-1 and TRBJ1-1; D gene uncertain. In germline, CDR1 is SGHRS, CDR2 YFSETQ. V lost 3 bases, J lost 2 bases, and 11 bases lay in between. The CDR3 is made up of 14 amino acids. Here the CDR3 DNA reads TGCGCCAGCAGCTCCCCAGTTACAAACACTGAAGCTTTCTTT. Residues: CASSSPVTNTEAFF.

The chain is built from TRBV13 and TRBJ2-6; a weak D match, TRBD1 (5 bases). The CDR3 is 19 residues long. With 3 bases removed from V and 4 bases from J, the gap between germline ends came to 22 bases. The germline V gene encodes CDR1 PRHDT and CDR2 FYEKMQ (reference sequence). CDR3 DNA sequence: TGTGCCAGCAGCTTTAAGCTCGCGGCCAACAGGCTGGGGGCCAACGTCCTGACTTTC. Translating gives CASSFKLAANRLGANVLTF. Supplemented by reference TRBV13 and TRBJ2-6, the full variable domain reads AAGVIQSPRHLIKEKRETATLKCYPIPRHDTVYWYQQGPGQDPQFLISFYEKMQSDKGSIPDRFSAQQFSDYHSELNMSSLELGDSALYFCASSFKLAANRLGANVLTFGAGSRLTVL.

The rearrangement joins TRBV19 to TRBJ1-1; 7 bases map to TRBD1. Germline trimming cut 8 bases from V and 3 bases from J; bases unmatched to any gene: 6. The germline V gene encodes CDR1 LNHDA and CDR2 SQIVND (reference sequence). There are 13 residues in the CDR3. DNA for the CDR3: TGTGCCAGTGGCTCTCAGGGGGACACTGAAGCTTTCTTT. It specifies CASGSQGDTEAFF.

The chain recombines TRBV25-1 with TRBJ2-2; no firm D call. Trimming left V 7 bases short and J 1 base short, with 10 bases between. The germline CDR1 and CDR2 sequences are MGHDK and SYGVNS. The CDR3 length is 14 residues. CDR3 protein: CASTVTGNTGELFF. CDR3 bases: TGTGCCAGCACCGTTACGGGGAACACCGGGGAGCTGTTTTTT.

The gene calls are TRBV25-1 and TRBJ2-1; 10 bases are shared with TRBD1. Germline values: CDR1 MGHDK, CDR2 SYGVNS. Germline trimming cut 3 bases from V and 8 bases from J; bases unmatched to any gene: 4. The CDR3 spans 14 residues. This chain's CDR3 is CASSDPTGGDEQFF. The CDR3 DNA is TGTGCCAGCAGTGACCCGACAGGGGGCGATGAGCAGTTCTTC.

The CDR3 nucleotides read TGTGCCAGCTCACAGACAGGGGGGAGCTCCTACGAGCAGTACTTC. Protein: CASSQTGGSSYEQYF. This chain connects TRBV18 to TRBJ2-7, with TRBD1 matching 9 bases. Germline-derived CDR1 and CDR2 are KGHSH and LQKENI. This CDR3 spans 15 amino acids. Trimming cost V 4 bases and J 0 bases; bases outside gene matches: 4.

This sequence joins TRBV2 and TRBJ2-3, with 12 bases lining up with TRBD2. The germline V gene encodes CDR1 SNHLY and CDR2 FYNNEI. V lost 6 bases to trimming and J lost 12 bases; unmatched junction nucleotides: 13. The CDR3 loop spans 15 amino acids. The CDR3: CASSWGSLAGGDQYF. Here the CDR3 DNA reads TGTGCCAGCAGCTGGGGGAGTCTAGCGGGAGGGGATCAGTATTTT.

This chain links TRBV2 with TRBJ1-5; 8 bases align to TRBD1. Losses at the gene ends were 6 bases for V and 6 bases for J; bases not matched to a gene: 4. This CDR3 region has 13 residues. In germline, CDR1 is SNHLY, CDR2 FYNNEI. The CDR3, as DNA: TGTGCCAGCAGCCAGGGGGCAGGTCAGCCCCAGCATTTT. Translating it yields CASSQGAGQPQHF.

The genes are TRBV5-1 and TRBJ2-7, with 9 bases matching TRBD1. Germline V CDR1 and CDR2: SGHRS, YFSETQ. The trim removed 4 bases at V and 2 bases at J, leaving 4 bases unmatched. The length of the CDR3 is 14 residues. DNA for the CDR3: TGCGCCAGCAGCCAGGGACAGGGAGCCTACGAGCAGTACTTC. Its translation is CASSQGQGAYEQYF.

In regard to this clone: The missing conserved phenylalanine or tryptophan at the end of this CDR3 makes a read error likely. The V gene is TRBV29-1, the J gene TRBJ1-6; 7 bases match TRBD1. The ends lost 6 bases at V and 8 bases at J; junction bases unmatched: 16. The CDR3 runs 16 residues. Germline V CDR1 and CDR2: SQVTM, ANQGSEA. CDR3 residues: CSVPGGRLMSYSPLHL. DNA for the CDR3: TGCAGCGTCCCAGGGGGACGCTTGATGAGTTATTCACCCCTCCACCTT.

The gene calls are TRBV7-2 and TRBJ2-3, with D unresolved. CDR1 and CDR2 (germline): SGHTA, FQGNSA. The CDR3 has 13 residues. The V end was cut by 5 bases, the J end by 3 bases, with 9 bases between. The CDR3 is CASSPSLTDTQYF. The CDR3 nucleotides are TGTGCCAGCAGCCCCTCCCTAACAGATACGCAGTATTTT.

This chain joins TRBV5-5 and TRBJ1-5; D is possibly TRBD1 (6 bases). The V end was cut by 4 bases, the J end by 5 bases, with 13 bases between. The germline V gene encodes CDR1 SGHKS and CDR2 YYEKEE (reference sequence). The CDR3 is 14 amino acids. CDR3 bases: TGTGCCAGCAGCACCCGGGACACCGATCAGCCCCAGCATTTT. This sequence encodes CASSTRDTDQPQHF.

The V call is TRBV10-3, the J call TRBJ2-5, with 13 nucleotides matching TRBD2. CDR3 length: 16 amino acids. Germline values: CDR1 ENHRY, CDR2 SYGVKD. V was pared by 6 bases and J by 9 bases, with 13 bases of the junction left unmatched. The CDR3 DNA sequence: TGTGCCATCAGCCAGACTAGCGGGGGGTCCCTTGGGGCCCAGTACTTC. Its protein product is CAISQTSGGSLGAQYF.

The rearrangement joins TRBV6-1 to TRBJ1-4; 7 bases match TRBD1. This CDR3 spans 15 amino acids. Germline values: CDR1 MNHNS, CDR2 SASEGT. V gave up 7 bases and J gave up 0 bases; unmatched junction bases: 5. The CDR3 DNA reads TGTGCCAGCACCAGGACAGGATCAACTAATGAAAAACTGTTTTTT. Protein sequence: CASTRTGSTNEKLFF.

As concerns this clone: An end of the junction differs from the germline gene, which may be a read error. This chain connects TRBV7-7 to TRBJ2-7; 10 bases map to TRBD1. Germline CDR1 is SSHAT and CDR2 is FNYEAQ (reference sequence). The CDR3 is 14 residues long. CDR3 amino acids: CASSFGTGDYEQYF. CDR3 bases: TGTGCTAGCAGCTTCGGGACAGGGGACTACGAGCAGTACTTC. Full variable domain (missing parts from reference TRBV7-7 and TRBJ2-7): GAGVSQSPRYKVTKRGQDVTLRCDPISSHATLYWYQQALGQGPEFLTYFNYEAQPDKSGLPSDRFSAERPEGSISTLTIQRTEQRDSAMYRCASSFGTGDYEQYFGPGTRLTVT.

The V call is TRBV5-1, the J call TRBJ2-7; D possibly corresponds to TRBD1 (5 bases). V was trimmed by 1 base and J by 5 bases, leaving 10 bases between them. The germline V gene encodes CDR1 SGHRS and CDR2 YFSETQ. There are 13 residues in the CDR3. The CDR3: CASSLLGHNEQYF. The CDR3 region has the DNA TGCGCCAGCAGCTTGCTAGGACACAACGAGCAGTACTTC. The full variable domain, completed using reference TRBV5-1 and TRBJ2-7, is KAGVTQTPRYLIKTRGQQVTLSCSPISGHRSVSWYQQTPGQGLQFLFEYFSETQRNKGNFPGRFSGRQFSNSRSEMNVSTLELGDSALYLCASSLLGHNEQYFGPGTRLTVT.

V gene TRBV5-8 combines with J gene TRBJ2-1; D possibly corresponds to TRBD1 (6 bases). V lost 0 bases, J lost 6 bases, and 13 bases lay in between. This CDR3 is 15 amino acids long. Germline V gives CDR1 SGHTS, CDR2 YDEGEE. CDR3 DNA sequence: TGTGCCAGCAGCTTGGTTCACAGGGTCCGCAATGAGCAGTTCTTC. It yields the protein CASSLVHRVRNEQFF.

The chain joins TRBV7-8 to TRBJ2-5; unclear D gene. The CDR3 covers 13 residues. Germline-derived CDR1 and CDR2 are SGHVS and FQNEAQ. Trimming removed 6 bases at V and 6 bases at J, with 14 bases between. DNA for the CDR3: TGTGCCAGCAGGGTGGCAGGCGTTAAGACCCAGTACTTC. It codes for CASRVAGVKTQYF.

The chain employs TRBV5-6 and TRBJ1-2; D gene ambiguous. Trimming stripped 1 base from V and 4 bases from J, with 5 bases between. The CDR3 covers 12 residues. CDR1 and CDR2 (germline): SGHDT, YYEEEE. This CDR3 is CASSLYSYGYTF. CDR3 nucleotides: TGTGCCAGCAGCTTGTACAGCTATGGCTACACCTTC.

The rearrangement joins TRBV11-2 to TRBJ2-1; the D is unclear. Germline values: CDR1 SGHAT, CDR2 FQNNGV. The CDR3 length is 16 residues. Trimming removed 6 bases from V and 4 bases from J, with 19 bases in between. In nucleotides, the CDR3 is TGTGCCAGCAGTTCCACCGACTCGCGCTCATACAATGAGCAGTTCTTC. This encodes CASSSTDSRSYNEQFF. Full variable domain (remainder filled in from reference TRBV11-2 and TRBJ2-1): EAGVAQSPRYKIIEKRQSVAFWCNPISGHATLYWYQQILGQGPKLLIQFQNNGVVDDSQLPKDRFSAERLKGVDSTLKIQPAKLEDSAVYLCASSSTDSRSYNEQFFGPGTRLTVL.

The chain joins TRBV19 to TRBJ1-1; TRBD1 aligns across 8 bases. CDR1 is LNHDA and CDR2 is SQIVND in the germline V gene (reference sequence). The CDR3 runs to 14 residues. The junction had 5 bases not matched to a gene; V was cut back by 4 bases and J by 4 bases. This CDR3 reads CASSSRGRGTEAFF. The CDR3 nucleotides read TGTGCCAGTAGTAGCAGGGGGCGAGGCACTGAAGCTTTCTTT.

This chain joins TRBV28 and TRBJ2-3; TRBD1 might be the D (6 bases). The germline V gene has CDR1 MDHEN and CDR2 SYDVKM. The CDR3 spans 15 residues. V was cut by 4 bases and J by 9 bases, with 20 bases left in between. In DNA, the CDR3 is TGTGCCAGCAGTTCCTACAGGGACCGGGCTGCAACGCAGTATTTT. Protein product: CASSSYRDRAATQYF.

V usage is TRBV2 and J usage is TRBJ1-3; no reliable D call. V lost 8 bases and J 6 bases, leaving 11 bases between the germline ends. Germline CDR1 reads SNHLY; CDR2 reads FYNNEI. This CDR3 region has 12 residues. CDR3 loop: CASGPEENTIYF. The CDR3 coding sequence is TGTGCCAGCGGCCCCGAGGAAAACACCATATATTTT. Full variable domain (remainder filled in from reference TRBV2 and TRBJ1-3): EPEVTQTPSHQVTQMGQEVILRCVPISNHLYFYWYRQILGQKVEFLVSFYNNEISEKSEIFDDQFSVERPDGSNFTLKIRSTKLEDSAMYFCASGPEENTIYFGEGSWLTVV.